This TCR beta chain is drawn from a study of sequential checkpoint blockade in melanoma. The CDR3 spans 17 residues. Treatment denoted: randomized to nivolumab then ipilimumab (arm A) or the reverse (arm B). Patients had received no earlier DNA-damaging chemotherapy. Clones were sequenced by immunoSEQ multiplex PCR, and TCRdb holds only the in-frame ones, with some missing. The sample records over 10,000 clones, almost 75% being singletons. This clonotype was obtained from a human donor with melanoma. Sequencing used CD8+ T cells sorted from blood (inferred from file names), obtained from a patient given nivolumab and ipilimumab in sequence. V and J are TRBV1 and TRBJ2-5; no check of the table's D call, TRBD2, against the DNA was made. TRBV1 is tagged as a pseudogene. CDR3 region: CTSSQAPGLAGVETQYF. The CDR3 DNA reads as TGCACCAGCAGCCAAGCTCCGGGACTAGCGGGAGTAGAGACCCAGTACTTC.